The 18 T cell receptor beta chains reported below all come from one sample, sequenced in a study of blood T cell repertoires in COVID-19. Generated by immunoSEQ multiplex PCR, the TCRdb table keeps only in-frame clones and is missing some. This sample has over 200,000 clones, with roughly 89% found just once. Specimen: PBMCs or T cells enriched from blood (not recorded which). These receptors all stem from a man in his forties or fifties who had recovered from COVID-19.

The J gene is TRBJ1-2, the V gene TRBV3-1 (or the pseudogene TRBV3-2); 8 bases are shared with TRBD1. V lost 0 bases to trimming and J lost 4 bases; unmatched junction nucleotides: 10. This CDR3 spans 17 amino acids. The germline V gene has CDR1 LGHDT and CDR2 YNNKEL (reference sequence). CDR3: CASSQDIGQGPPYGYTF. The CDR3 nucleotides read TGTGCCAGCAGCCAAGATATAGGACAGGGTCCCCCCTATGGCTACACCTTC.

The chain links TRBV15 to TRBJ1-5, with a tentative D call TRBD1 (6 bases). Trimming took off 3 bases at V and 3 bases at J, with 12 bases between the two ends. The CDR3 has 15 amino acids. The germline V gene has CDR1 LNHNV and CDR2 YYDKDF (reference sequence). The CDR3 nucleotides read TGTGCCACCAGCAGTACAGGGATCGCCAATCAGCCCCAGCATTTT. It encodes CATSSTGIANQPQHF.

The V call is TRBV18, the J call TRBJ2-2; possible D gene TRBD2, 6 bases. Germline CDR1 and CDR2: KGHSH and LQKENI. The V end lost 7 bases, the J end lost 0 bases, and 27 bases lay between the germline ends. CDR3 size: 20 residues. The CDR3 region is CASYPKGPDPTRANTGELFF. The CDR3 bases are TGTGCCAGCTACCCCAAAGGCCCCGATCCGACTAGAGCGAACACCGGGGAGCTGTTTTTT.

This rearrangement joins TRBV27 to TRBJ2-3; 7 bases match TRBD2. The CDR3 spans 14 residues. CDR1 MNHEY and CDR2 SMNVEV come from the germline V gene (reference sequence). The junction had 2 bases not matched to a gene; V was cut back by 0 bases and J by 5 bases. CDR3 protein: CASSLSGGLDTQYF. CDR3 in DNA: TGTGCCAGCAGTTTATCGGGGGGGTTAGATACGCAGTATTTT.

With respect to this clone: Other DNA variants within this sample encode the same CDR3. This chain uses TRBV28 with TRBJ1-2; 10 bases agree with TRBD1. The germline V gene has CDR1 MDHEN and CDR2 SYDVKM. The CDR3 is made up of 14 amino acids. The junction had 0 bases not matched to a gene; V was cut back by 3 bases and J by 2 bases. As DNA, the CDR3 is TGTGCCAGCAGTTTGGGACAGGGGAACTATGGCTACACCTTC. It translates to CASSLGQGNYGYTF.

This clone has only one observation. The chain employs TRBV7-8 and TRBJ2-1, with 9 bases aligning to TRBD2. Trimming removed 5 bases from V and 2 bases from J; junction bases left unmatched: 4. Germline CDR1 is SGHVS and CDR2 is FQNEAQ. CDR3 length: 15 amino acids. Here the CDR3 DNA reads TGTGCCAGCAGCCCAGCTAGCGGGGCCTACAATGAGCAGTTCTTC. Protein: CASSPASGAYNEQFF.

V is TRBV6-5 and J is TRBJ2-2, with TRBD1 as a possible D gene (5 bases). The CDR3 has 13 residues. In germline, CDR1 is MNHEY, CDR2 SVGAGI. V lost 7 bases to trimming and J lost 6 bases, with 12 bases between them. The CDR3 nucleotides read TGTGCCAGCACCGCCCCAGGGTCCGGGGAGCTGTTTTTT. It is translated as CASTAPGSGELFF.

The CDR3 spells CASSDPGQGGTDTQYF. The CDR3 DNA reads TGTGCCAGTAGTGACCCGGGACAGGGGGGCACAGATACGCAGTATTTT. The rearrangement joins TRBV19 to TRBJ2-3; 11 nucleotides agree with TRBD1. The CDR3 runs 16 residues. The J segment lost 1 base and the V segment lost 5 bases, leaving 5 bases of the junction unmatched. The germline CDR1 and CDR2 sequences are LNHDA and SQIVND (reference sequence). The full variable domain, rest sourced from reference TRBV19 and TRBJ2-3, is DGGITQSPKYLFRKEGQNVTLSCEQNLNHDAMYWYRQDPGQGLRLIYYSQIVNDFQKGDIAEGYSVSREKKESFPLTVTSAQKNPTAFYLCASSDPGQGGTDTQYFGPGTRLTVL.

The rearrangement links TRBV3-1 (or the pseudogene TRBV3-2) to TRBJ1-6, with a tentative D call TRBD1 (5 bases). Trimming removed 1 base from V and 3 bases from J, with 10 bases in between. The CDR3 consists of 16 residues. CDR1 LGHDT and CDR2 YNNKEL come from the germline V gene (reference sequence). The CDR3 nucleotides read TGTGCCAGCAGCCAAGCTAAGGGGTTCTATAATTCACCCCTCCACTTT. Its protein product is CASSQAKGFYNSPLHF.

The CDR3, as DNA: TGTGCCAGTAGTACACAGCTGAACTCTGGAAACACCATATATTTT. Its protein product is CASSTQLNSGNTIYF. The chain employs TRBV19 and TRBJ1-3; D is unresolved. In germline, CDR1 is LNHDA, CDR2 SQIVND (reference sequence). Deletions cut 4 bases from V and 0 bases from J, with 10 bases between. The CDR3 spans 15 residues.

The chain uses TRBV11-2 and TRBJ1-1, with D perhaps matching TRBD1 (6 bases). Per germline, CDR1 SGHAT and CDR2 FQNNGV. The CDR3 extends over 17 amino acids. V lost 1 base, J lost 1 base, and 16 bases lay in between. The CDR3 is CASSLGISTGKNTEAFF. The CDR3 DNA follows: TGTGCCAGCAGCTTAGGAATTTCGACAGGCAAGAACACTGAAGCTTTCTTT.

This chain joins TRBV18 and TRBJ2-5, with a possible D match to TRBD1 (6 bases). Trimming took 3 bases from V and 2 from J, leaving 13 bases between them. The germline V gene encodes CDR1 KGHSH and CDR2 LQKENI. CDR3 length: 15 residues. The CDR3 here is CASSPPTGIQETQYF. DNA for the CDR3: TGTGCCAGCTCACCCCCGACAGGTATACAAGAGACCCAGTACTTC.

V is TRBV4-2 and J is TRBJ2-7, with D possibly matching TRBD2 (5 bases). V lost 2 bases, J lost 2 bases, and 13 bases lay in between. CDR1 is LGHNA and CDR2 is YNFKEQ in the germline V gene. The CDR3 is made up of 15 amino acids. In nucleotides, the CDR3 is TGTGCCAGCAGCCAATCCAGAGGGATCCCCTACGAGCAGTACTTC. Translated: CASSQSRGIPYEQYF.

The chain combines TRBV7-8 with TRBJ1-5, with unresolved D. The CDR3 is 16 amino acids. CDR1 is SGHVS, CDR2 FQNEAQ, per germline. The V gene lost 6 bases and the J gene lost 0 bases, with 15 bases spanning the gap. The CDR3 DNA follows: TGTGCCAGCAGTCGTCTCATTACATATAGCAATCAGCCCCAGCATTTT. Amino acid sequence: CASSRLITYSNQPQHF.

V and J are TRBV9 and TRBJ1-3; TRBD1 matches at 9 bases. CDR1 and CDR2 from the germline V gene are SGDLS and YYNGEE. Trimming at V came to 2 bases and at J to 2 bases, leaving 8 bases not matched to a gene. The CDR3 spans 17 residues. CDR3: CASSVPRDREAGNTIYF. In nucleotides, the CDR3 is TGTGCCAGCAGCGTCCCCCGGGACAGGGAGGCTGGAAACACCATATATTTT.

The V call is TRBV5-1, the J call TRBJ1-2; no firm D call. The CDR3 runs to 15 residues. The germline V gene encodes CDR1 SGHRS and CDR2 YFSETQ. With 4 bases removed from V and 0 bases from J, the gap between germline ends came to 13 bases. CDR3 sequence (DNA): TGCGCCAGCAGCCCCCGCGGCCCTACTAACTATGGCTACACCTTC. It specifies CASSPRGPTNYGYTF.

V is TRBV5-4 and J is TRBJ2-5, with TRBD2 identical over 12 bases. V trimming: 0 bases; J trimming: 2 bases; junction bases outside the gene matches: 5. The CDR3 covers 17 residues. Germline assignment: CDR1 SGHNT and CDR2 YYREEE (reference sequence). The CDR3 here is CASSLGTSGKKQETQYF. CDR3 sequence (DNA): TGTGCCAGCAGCTTGGGGACTAGCGGGAAGAAACAAGAGACCCAGTACTTC.

In its sample, this clone ranks as large. The chain uses TRBV27 and TRBJ1-2, with 7 bases identical to TRBD1. In germline, CDR1 is MNHEY, CDR2 SMNVEV (reference sequence). The CDR3 totals 15 residues. V was clipped by 5 bases and J by 2 bases; unmatched bases: 8. The CDR3 bases are TGTGCCAGCAGTCCCACCCTGACAGGGAACTATGGCTACACCTTC. As protein: CASSPTLTGNYGYTF.